One and the same sample provided the 9 T cell receptor beta chains below, sequenced in a study of cytomegalovirus exposure and HLA in healthy donors. Primers: 60 Vbeta forward and 13 Jbeta reverse. Assay used: immunoSEQ multiplex PCR; TCRdb lists only in-frame clones, some missing. The profile shows a few hundred thousand clones, around 80% of them singletons. The sequenced material came from PBMCs. These receptors were obtained from a girl aged 2-10 years in good health and CMV-seronegative.

The genes are TRBV7-3 and TRBJ2-5; 8 positions match TRBD1. The CDR3 runs to 15 residues. Germline V gene sequence: CDR1 SGHTA, CDR2 FQGTGA. V lost 5 bases, J lost 7 bases, and 12 bases stayed unmatched. The CDR3 protein is CASSPGTGLGGTQYF. The CDR3 region has the DNA TGTGCCAGCAGCCCCGGGACAGGCTTGGGGGGGACCCAGTACTTC.

The chain is built from TRBV19 and TRBJ2-7, with D perhaps matching TRBD2 (6 bases). The germline CDR1 and CDR2 sequences are LNHDA and SQIVND (reference sequence). This CDR3 has 14 residues. The V end lost 8 bases, the J end lost 4 bases, and 18 bases lay between the germline ends. CDR3 region: CASGRRDGAYEQYF. The CDR3 nucleotides read TGTGCCAGTGGACGGCGGGATGGGGCTTACGAGCAGTACTTC.

The count of this clone is one. V gene TRBV5-1 combines with J gene TRBJ2-3; 14 nucleotides align to TRBD2. The CDR3 loop spans 17 amino acids. Germline V gene data show CDR1 as SGHRS and CDR2 as YFSETQ. With V trimmed by 4 bases and J by 5 bases, 9 bases remained unmatched. CDR3 sequence reads: CASSVSSGTSGGDTQYF. CDR3 nucleotides: TGCGCCAGCAGCGTGTCGTCGGGGACTAGCGGGGGAGATACGCAGTATTTT. The variable domain in full, with the rest retrieved from reference TRBV5-1 and TRBJ2-3, is KAGVTQTPRYLIKTRGQQVTLSCSPISGHRSVSWYQQTPGQGLQFLFEYFSETQRNKGNFPGRFSGRQFSNSRSEMNVSTLELGDSALYLCASSVSSGTSGGDTQYFGPGTRLTVL.

This chain links TRBV12-5 with TRBJ1-1; D gene ambiguous. Deletions cut 8 bases from V and 0 bases from J, with 4 bases between. The CDR3 runs 11 residues. Germline V CDR1 and CDR2: LGHNT, FRNRAP. CDR3: CASRVNTEAFF. For the CDR3, the DNA is TGTGCTAGTCGGGTGAACACTGAAGCTTTCTTT.

This chain connects TRBV5-6 to TRBJ1-2; D uncertain. Trimming removed 5 bases from V and 4 bases from J, with 12 bases in between. Per the germline V gene, CDR1 is SGHDT and CDR2 is YYEEEE. The CDR3 consists of 13 residues. The CDR3 spells CASSPDILYGYTF. CDR3 sequence (DNA): TGTGCCAGCAGTCCTGACATTCTCTATGGCTACACCTTC.

The chain couples TRBV23-1 to TRBJ2-3; D unresolved. TRBV23-1 is given ORF status, its function remaining uncertain. This CDR3 region has 12 residues. Trimming left V 7 bases short and J 4 bases short, with 9 bases between. The CDR3 DNA is TGCGCCAGCAATTGCACAGCAGATACGCAGTATTTT. This encodes CASNCTADTQYF.

V is TRBV2 and J is TRBJ1-1, with D perhaps matching TRBD1 (5 bases). Germline loops: CDR1 SNHLY, CDR2 FYNNEI. The CDR3 extends over 18 amino acids. Trimming removed 5 bases at V and 5 bases at J, with 27 bases between. CDR3 in amino acids: CASSKGSNGPQGVTEAFF. In DNA form, the CDR3 reads TGTGCCAGCAGTAAGGGTTCCAACGGGCCCCAGGGTGTAACTGAAGCTTTCTTT.

The J gene is TRBJ1-1, the V gene TRBV15; D unclear. Germline V gives CDR1 LNHNV, CDR2 YYDKDF (reference sequence). CDR3 length: 15 amino acids. V lost 0 bases and J lost 5, with 13 bases in between. The CDR3: CATSRDTGEWTEAFF. For the CDR3, the DNA is TGTGCCACCAGCAGAGATACCGGGGAGTGGACTGAAGCTTTCTTT.

J is TRBJ2-3 and V is TRBV4-1, with D tentatively TRBD2 (6 bases). Germline V lookup: CDR1 MGHRA, CDR2 YSYEKL. This CDR3 is 16 amino acids long. Trimming took off 1 base at V and 3 bases at J, with 14 bases between the two ends. CDR3 amino acids: CASSQGAGRGTDTQYF. DNA of the CDR3: TGCGCCAGCAGCCAAGGCGCGGGAAGAGGTACAGATACGCAGTATTTT.